This entry lists 20 T cell receptor beta chains sequenced from one sample in a study of metastatic and nonmetastatic thyroid tumors (dated by TCRdb to 2018 to 2021). No patient had received any treatment before thyroid surgery. The library was produced with PCR. Sequencing used an Illumina HiSeq 4000. Clones were called with MiXCR by TCRdb after fastp trimmed the public reads at Q25, and only in-frame beta chains were retained. In all, the sample holds some 8,500 clones, and 35% of those were seen once. The top ten hold 20% to 25% of the sample. The sample comprised tumor tissue. These receptors all stem from a female donor with papillary thyroid cancer or a benign thyroid nodule (not recorded which). Some clones in this sample may be carry-over from other donors' samples.

V and J are TRBV3-1 and TRBJ2-1, with 9 bases lining up with TRBD2. The germline gives CDR1 LGHDT, CDR2 YNNKEL (reference sequence). The V and J ends lost 0 bases and 10 bases, in that order; junction bases with no gene match: 10. The CDR3 spans 16 residues. CDR3 DNA: TGTGCCAGCAGCCAAGATGGCCTAGCGGGATTTGTGGAGCAGTTCTTC. The encoded protein is CASSQDGLAGFVEQFF.

The rearrangement joins TRBV20-1 to TRBJ2-7, with D perhaps TRBD2 (5 bases). Germline loops: CDR1 DFQATT, CDR2 SNEGSKA (reference sequence). V lost 3 bases and J lost 0, with 6 bases in between. The CDR3 has 12 residues. CDR3 protein: CSASAGSYEQYF. In DNA, the CDR3 is TGCAGTGCTAGTGCGGGCTCCTACGAGCAGTACTTC.

The V call is TRBV19, the J call TRBJ2-2, with TRBD2 matching over 11 bases. The trim removed 4 bases at V and 7 bases at J, leaving 14 bases unmatched. The CDR3 spans 18 residues. Germline CDR1 LNHDA, CDR2 SQIVND (reference sequence). CDR3 sequence (DNA): TGTGCCAGTAGTAAGGGACTAGCGGTAGGGAATGAGGTCGGGGAGCTGTTTTTT. It specifies CASSKGLAVGNEVGELFF. The full variable domain, its missing parts supplied by reference TRBV19 and TRBJ2-2, is DGGITQSPKYLFRKEGQNVTLSCEQNLNHDAMYWYRQDPGQGLRLIYYSQIVNDFQKGDIAEGYSVSREKKESFPLTVTSAQKNPTAFYLCASSKGLAVGNEVGELFFGEGSRLTVL.

This clone was seen repeatedly, ten times or more. The J gene is TRBJ2-2, the V gene TRBV5-5; D is unresolved. The V end lost 5 bases, the J end lost 6 bases, and 17 bases lay between the germline ends. The CDR3 is 15 amino acids. CDR1 and CDR2 from the germline V gene are SGHKS and YYEKEE (reference sequence). CDR3 coding DNA: TGTGCCAGCAGTCTGTACTCTACTGAGGCCGGGGAGCTGTTTTTT. This sequence encodes CASSLYSTEAGELFF.

The V call is TRBV6-1, the J call TRBJ1-1, with D possibly matching TRBD1 (6 bases). The germline V and J ends were trimmed by 10 bases and 3 bases, with 9 bases remaining between them. Germline loops: CDR1 MNHNS, CDR2 SASEGT. CDR3 length equals 11 residues. CDR3 sequence reads: CATNRDTEAFF. In DNA, the CDR3 is TGTGCCACCAACAGGGACACTGAAGCTTTCTTT.

This clone was detected ten times or more. One base away lies a much larger clone, so this may be a sequencing read error. This chain links TRBV9 with TRBJ1-3, with no clear D. The germline gives CDR1 SGDLS, CDR2 YYNGEE. The CDR3 sequence is 17 residues long. Here the CDR3 DNA reads TGTGCCTGCAGCGTAGACGGCAGAAAAACCTCTGGAAACACCATATATTTT. This gives the protein CACSVDGRKTSGNTIYF.

This clone appeared a few times. The V and J genes are TRBV6-5 and TRBJ1-1, with 7 bases identical to TRBD1. V shed 2 bases, J shed 5 bases, and the junction held 5 bases outside the gene matches. Germline CDR1 is MNHEY and CDR2 is SVGAGI. The CDR3 has 14 residues. The CDR3 here is CASSYPGGGTEAFF. The CDR3 nucleotides are TGTGCCAGCAGTTACCCAGGGGGTGGAACTGAAGCTTTCTTT.

About this clone: Other DNA sequences in this sample translate to the same CDR3. V and J are TRBV27 and TRBJ2-3; 13 nucleotides line up with TRBD2. Germline values: CDR1 MNHEY, CDR2 SMNVEV (reference sequence). The J segment lost 3 bases and the V segment lost 4 bases, leaving 4 bases of the junction unmatched. This CDR3 has 16 residues. The CDR3 loop reads CASSSRLAGGTDTQYF. The CDR3 region has the DNA TGTGCCAGCAGTTCACGACTAGCGGGAGGAACAGATACGCAGTATTTT.

This clone showed up just a few times. The chain is built from TRBV15 and TRBJ2-7; 9 nucleotides line up with TRBD1. V trimming: 6 bases; J trimming: 7 bases; junction bases outside the gene matches: 10. Germline-derived CDR1 and CDR2 are LNHNV and YYDKDF (reference sequence). The CDR3 spans 14 residues. The CDR3: CATSAPDRGWEQYF. The CDR3 nucleotides are TGTGCCACCAGTGCCCCCGACAGGGGGTGGGAGCAGTACTTC.

This clone is classed as medium-sized (0.01 to 0.1%). V gene TRBV7-9 combines with J gene TRBJ1-4, with 7 positions matching TRBD1. Germline trimming cut 3 bases from V and 3 bases from J; bases unmatched to any gene: 4. CDR1 is SEHNR, CDR2 FQNEAQ, per germline (reference sequence). The CDR3 length is 15 residues. The CDR3 loop reads CASSLDGTANEKLFF. The CDR3 DNA follows: TGTGCCAGCAGCTTGGACGGGACAGCTAATGAAAAACTGTTTTTT.

V gene TRBV6-1 combines with J gene TRBJ1-2; D gene uncertain. CDR1 and CDR2 from the germline V gene are MNHNS and SASEGT. The length of the CDR3 is 15 residues. V dropped 0 bases and J dropped 4 bases, with 12 bases sitting between them. CDR3 residues: CASSEASQGRYGYTF. The CDR3 DNA sequence: TGTGCCAGCAGTGAAGCATCACAAGGACGCTATGGCTACACCTTC.

V gene TRBV28 combines with J gene TRBJ1-1, with D possibly matching TRBD1 (6 bases). Trimming stripped 5 bases from V and 2 bases from J, with 18 bases between. The CDR3 is made up of 16 amino acids. Germline values: CDR1 MDHEN, CDR2 SYDVKM. The CDR3 reads CASSSHPDRINTEAFF. CDR3 bases: TGTGCCAGCAGTAGTCACCCCGACAGGATTAACACTGAAGCTTTCTTT. Full variable domain (rest looked up from reference TRBV28 and TRBJ1-1): DVKVTQSSRYLVKRTGEKVFLECVQDMDHENMFWYRQDPGLGLRLIYFSYDVKMKEKGDIPEGYSVSREKKERFSLILESASTNQTSMYLCASSSHPDRINTEAFFGQGTRLTVV.

The chain recombines TRBV20-1 with TRBJ2-7; TRBD1 matches at 8 bases. The V gene end was trimmed by 6 bases and the J gene end by 6 bases; junction bases not matched to a gene: 13. The CDR3 runs to 14 residues. CDR1 is DFQATT, CDR2 SNEGSKA, per germline (reference sequence). CDR3 residues: CSAEGGTGLLEQYF. The CDR3, as DNA: TGCAGTGCGGAAGGTGGGACAGGCCTCCTCGAGCAGTACTTC.

This sequence joins TRBV12-5 and TRBJ2-2; D uncertain. The CDR3 consists of 13 residues. V dropped 6 bases and J dropped 6 bases, with 11 bases sitting between them. Looked up from germline, CDR1 is LGHNT and CDR2 is FRNRAP. The CDR3 loop reads CASGMGWAGELFF. In DNA form, the CDR3 reads TGTGCTAGTGGAATGGGGTGGGCCGGGGAGCTGTTTTTT.

Only a few counts were recorded for this clone. This chain connects TRBV6-5 to TRBJ2-1; TRBD1 might be the D (5 bases). This CDR3 has 13 residues. CDR1 MNHEY and CDR2 SVGAGI come from the germline V gene. V gave up 0 bases and J gave up 6 bases, with 6 bases separating them. The CDR3 DNA reads as TGTGCCAGCAGTTACTCGGGGCGCAATGAGCAGTTCTTC. Amino acid sequence: CASSYSGRNEQFF.

The chain joins TRBV19 to TRBJ2-2; D is unclear. Looked up from germline, CDR1 is LNHDA and CDR2 is SQIVND (reference sequence). V was cut by 5 bases and J by 1 base, with 5 bases left in between. The CDR3 runs to 13 residues. CDR3 DNA: TGTGCCAGTAGTTTCAGGAACACCGGGGAGCTGTTTTTT. Protein sequence: CASSFRNTGELFF.

The genes are TRBV11-2 and TRBJ2-7, with 13 bases that match TRBD2. This CDR3 comprises 15 residues. CDR1 and CDR2 (germline): SGHAT, FQNNGV. After removal of 7 bases from V and 3 bases from J, the junction contained 6 bases not matched to a gene. The CDR3 DNA is TGTGCCAGCAAACTAGCGGGAGGGGTCGTCTACGAGCAGTACTTC. It is translated as CASKLAGGVVYEQYF. The whole variable domain, remainder taken from reference TRBV11-2 and TRBJ2-7, is EAGVAQSPRYKIIEKRQSVAFWCNPISGHATLYWYQQILGQGPKLLIQFQNNGVVDDSQLPKDRFSAERLKGVDSTLKIQPAKLEDSAVYLCASKLAGGVVYEQYFGPGTRLTVT.

The chain links TRBV20-1 to TRBJ2-3; D is possibly TRBD2 (6 bases). The germline V and J ends were trimmed by 7 bases and 2 bases, with 13 bases remaining between them. This CDR3 comprises 13 residues. Looked up from germline, CDR1 is DFQATT and CDR2 is SNEGSKA (reference sequence). The DNA of the CDR3 is TGCAGTGTGTGCGGGGCTTACACAGATACGCAGTATTTT. Its translation: CSVCGAYTDTQYF.

The chain links TRBV5-5 to TRBJ2-7; D perhaps matches TRBD2 (6 bases). The CDR3 extends over 13 amino acids. Looked up from germline, CDR1 is SGHKS and CDR2 is YYEKEE (reference sequence). Trimming took 1 base from V and 4 from J, leaving 9 bases between them. The CDR3: CASSLRGAYEQYF. The CDR3 DNA follows: TGTGCCAGCAGCTTGCGCGGGGCGTACGAGCAGTACTTC.

The gene calls are TRBV5-1 and TRBJ1-2; TRBD1 agrees at 7 bases. Germline CDR1 SGHRS, CDR2 YFSETQ. J lost 8 bases, V lost 4 bases, and 20 bases had no gene match. The CDR3 has 17 amino acids. The chain's CDR3 is CASSREGPQGGHVGYTF. CDR3 DNA sequence: TGCGCCAGCAGCCGCGAGGGGCCCCAGGGGGGGCACGTGGGCTACACCTTC.